These 32 T cell receptor beta chains were sequenced from one sample in a study of T cells expressing NK-cell markers. TCRdb reworked the 5' RACE reads into one entry per CDR3 protein, no DNA. The repertoire table contains about 440,000 distinct CDR3 sequences. Sequenced: blood T cells: a sorted CD56 or NKG2C T cell subset, CD4+ or CD8+ T cells, or bulk PBMC T cells (not recorded which). These receptors were obtained from a woman between 18 and 70 years old in good health.

This chain uses TRBV12-3 or TRBV12-4 with TRBJ1-3; the D gene TCRdb calls, TRBD1, cannot be checked with no DNA. The CDR3 has 14 amino acids. CDR3 sequence reads: CASSFDRDGNTIYF.

This chain uses TRBV3-1 with TRBJ2-7; TCRdb's assignment of TRBD2 cannot be checked, as there is no DNA. Per germline, CDR1 LGHDT and CDR2 YNNKEL (reference sequence). This CDR3 is built from 15 residues. This CDR3 reads CASSQGWDPPGEQYF.

V gene TRBV6-1 combines with J gene TRBJ1-2; TCRdb reports TRBD1, a call that lacks DNA to check it against. The CDR3 runs 13 residues. Germline assignment: CDR1 MNHNS and CDR2 SASEGT. CDR3 sequence: CASGGGFPYGYTF.

The chain is built from TRBV3-1 and TRBJ1-6; TCRdb calls TRBD1, which cannot be checked without DNA. Per germline, CDR1 LGHDT and CDR2 YNNKEL (reference sequence). The CDR3 totals 15 residues. The CDR3 protein is CASSLGQRYNSPLHF.

This chain links TRBV6-1 with TRBJ2-3; TCRdb names TRBD2, which stays unverified in the absence of DNA. Germline CDR1 reads MNHNS; CDR2 reads SASEGT. The CDR3 contains 15 residues. The CDR3 spells CASILAGARTDTQYF.

The chain couples TRBV25-1 to TRBJ2-5; TCRdb selects TRBD1, and the lack of DNA leaves this call unchecked. Germline assignment: CDR1 MGHDK and CDR2 SYGVNS. CDR3 size: 13 residues. CDR3 protein: CASSVGGRETQYF.

This rearrangement joins TRBV7-2 to TRBJ2-7. The CDR3 totals 16 residues. Germline V lookup: CDR1 SGHTA, CDR2 FQGNSA. The CDR3 here is CASSSNPTRSTYEQYF.

The J gene is TRBJ2-3, the V gene TRBV11-2; lacking DNA, the TRBD2 call made by TCRdb goes unchecked. The CDR3 has 15 residues. The germline gives CDR1 SGHAT, CDR2 FQNNGV. CDR3 protein: CASSTLAGGQGTQYF.

The chain uses TRBV4-3 and TRBJ2-7. The CDR3 totals 14 residues. The germline gives CDR1 LGHNA, CDR2 YSLEER. CDR3: CASSQDMNTYEQYF.

This chain uses TRBV7-2 with TRBJ2-5. There are 13 residues in the CDR3. The germline gives CDR1 SGHTA, CDR2 FQGNSA. CDR3 in amino acids: CASSTEVPETQYF. The full variable domain, with the rest looked up from reference TRBV7-2 and TRBJ2-5, is GAGVSQSPSNKVTEKGKDVELRCDPISGHTALYWYRQSLGQGLEFLIYFQGNSAPDKSGLPSDRFSAERTGGSVSTLTIQRTQQEDSAVYLCASSTEVPETQYFGPGTRLLVL.

The chain has TRBV20-1 and TRBJ2-1; TCRdb returns TRBD2, unconfirmable since there is no DNA. Germline-derived CDR1 and CDR2 are DFQATT and SNEGSKA (reference sequence). The CDR3 loop spans 15 amino acids. The CDR3: CSAHRTSGSYNEQFF.

The gene calls are TRBV29-1 and TRBJ2-1; TCRdb picks TRBD2, but there is no DNA to check that call. CDR3 size: 20 residues. Germline CDR1 and CDR2: SQVTM and ANQGSEA. The CDR3 loop reads CSVPGEGVETRTSSYNEQFF.

The chain joins TRBV12-3 or TRBV12-4 to TRBJ2-6. CDR3 length equals 18 residues. CDR3 residues: CASSLFGSTDSGANVLTF.

The chain carries TRBV6-5 and TRBJ2-1. The CDR3 totals 15 residues. Germline CDR1 reads MNHEY; CDR2 reads SVGAGI. The CDR3 here is CASSYGVAAPNEQFF.

The CDR3 protein is CASSRQGGMNTEAFF. V is TRBV7-2 and J is TRBJ1-1; there is no DNA to check the TCRdb D call of TRBD1. Germline V lookup: CDR1 SGHTA, CDR2 FQGNSA. CDR3 size: 15 residues. The entire variable domain, with the rest obtained from reference TRBV7-2 and TRBJ1-1, is as follows: GAGVSQSPSNKVTEKGKDVELRCDPISGHTALYWYRQSLGQGLEFLIYFQGNSAPDKSGLPSDRFSAERTGGSVSTLTIQRTQQEDSAVYLCASSRQGGMNTEAFFGQGTRLTVV.

The chain links TRBV20-1 to TRBJ1-3. The CDR3 totals 15 residues. Germline CDR1 is DFQATT and CDR2 is SNEGSKA (reference sequence). The CDR3 protein is CSAKIRRVAGNTIYF.

The J gene is TRBJ1-5, the V gene TRBV28. Germline CDR1 and CDR2: MDHEN and SYDVKM. The CDR3 contains 14 residues. CDR3 in amino acids: CASSLNFGNQPQHF.

V is TRBV3-1 and J is TRBJ2-1. CDR3 size: 15 residues. Germline V gene lookup returns CDR1 LGHDT and CDR2 YNNKEL (reference sequence). CDR3: CASSLRAIPYNEQFF.

The chain combines TRBV18 with TRBJ1-5; TCRdb's D call of TRBD1 is untestable without DNA. The germline gives CDR1 KGHSH, CDR2 LQKENI. The CDR3 extends over 14 amino acids. CDR3 protein: CASSEGAGNQPQHF.

CDR3: CASSPLEEQYF. V usage is TRBV12-3 or TRBV12-4 and J usage is TRBJ2-7; absent DNA, TCRdb's TRBD1 call cannot be checked. The CDR3 totals 11 residues.

V usage is TRBV7-8 and J usage is TRBJ1-4. Per the germline V gene, CDR1 is SGHVS and CDR2 is FQNEAQ. This CDR3 comprises 16 residues. This chain's CDR3 is CASRPREGRLTEKLFF.

This CDR3 reads CASSRPGQGNTEAFF. J is TRBJ1-1 and V is TRBV6-1; TCRdb reports TRBD1, a call that lacks DNA to check it against. Germline V gives CDR1 MNHNS, CDR2 SASEGT. The CDR3 loop spans 15 amino acids.

The V and J genes are TRBV7-9 and TRBJ1-2; TCRdb proposes TRBD1, but this gene call is untestable without DNA. The germline gives CDR1 SEHNR, CDR2 FQNEAQ (reference sequence). The CDR3 has 13 residues. Here the CDR3 reads CASSSGQGSGYTF.

The V call is TRBV11-2, the J call TRBJ2-1. The germline V gene encodes CDR1 SGHAT and CDR2 FQNNGV. The CDR3 extends over 13 amino acids. This chain's CDR3 is CASSLNGRNEQFF. Full variable domain (outside the CDR3, taken from reference TRBV11-2 and TRBJ2-1): EAGVAQSPRYKIIEKRQSVAFWCNPISGHATLYWYQQILGQGPKLLIQFQNNGVVDDSQLPKDRFSAERLKGVDSTLKIQPAKLEDSAVYLCASSLNGRNEQFFGPGTRLTVL.

The chain has TRBV12-3 or TRBV12-4 and TRBJ2-1; TCRdb gives TRBD1 as the D gene, but with no DNA this cannot be confirmed. This CDR3 region has 16 residues. The CDR3 sequence is CASSSVIARGSNEQFF.

The chain joins TRBV15 to TRBJ2-1; TCRdb lists TRBD2, though no DNA is available to test this call. CDR3 length: 13 amino acids. Germline V gives CDR1 LNHNV, CDR2 YYDKDF (reference sequence). This chain's CDR3 is CATSRWTNNEQFF.

The J gene is TRBJ1-2, the V gene TRBV10-3; the D call of TRBD1 rests on TCRdb alone, since no DNA is present to check it. Germline lookup yields CDR1 ENHRY and CDR2 SYGVKD. CDR3 size: 12 residues. The CDR3 sequence: CAIEGGNYGYTF.

V gene TRBV6-2 or TRBV6-3 combines with J gene TRBJ2-1; TCRdb's D call, TRBD1, is unchecked because there is no DNA. Germline-derived CDR1 and CDR2 are MNHEY and SVGEGT. CDR3 length: 13 residues. CDR3 in amino acids: CASSPEGVLEQFF.

The V gene is TRBV20-1, the J gene TRBJ2-3; TCRdb's D call of TRBD1 is untestable without DNA. The germline V gene has CDR1 DFQATT and CDR2 SNEGSKA (reference sequence). There are 13 residues in the CDR3. CDR3 in amino acids: CSAKAGGGDTQYF.

Here the CDR3 reads CASSPDLLTYEQYF. The chain carries TRBV7-9 and TRBJ2-7; the D call from TCRdb, TRBD2, cannot be confirmed without DNA. Germline V gives CDR1 SEHNR, CDR2 FQNEAQ (reference sequence). The CDR3 extends over 14 amino acids.

The chain recombines TRBV6-2 or TRBV6-3 with TRBJ2-7; TCRdb returns TRBD1, unconfirmable since there is no DNA. The CDR3 spans 14 residues. Germline-derived CDR1 and CDR2 are MNHEY and SVGEGT. Here the CDR3 reads CASIRGIPNYEQYF.

The rearrangement uses TRBV20-1 and TRBJ2-5; checking the TCRdb D call of TRBD2 is not possible without DNA. Germline CDR1 DFQATT, CDR2 SNEGSKA (reference sequence). CDR3 length: 14 residues. CDR3 protein: CSARLAGGRETQYF.